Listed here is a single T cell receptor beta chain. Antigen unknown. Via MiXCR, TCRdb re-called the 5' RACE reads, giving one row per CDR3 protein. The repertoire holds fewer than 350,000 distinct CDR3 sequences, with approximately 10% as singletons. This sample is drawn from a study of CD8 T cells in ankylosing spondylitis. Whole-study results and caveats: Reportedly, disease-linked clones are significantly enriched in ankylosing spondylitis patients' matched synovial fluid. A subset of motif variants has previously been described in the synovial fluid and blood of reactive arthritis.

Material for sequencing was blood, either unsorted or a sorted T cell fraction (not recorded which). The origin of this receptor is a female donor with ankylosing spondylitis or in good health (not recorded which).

CDR3 region: CASRRAGGTYNEQFF. CDR3 sequence (DNA): TGTGCCAGCAGAAGGGCGGGAGGCACCTACAATGAGCAGTTCTTC. V gene TRBV7-9 combines with J gene TRBJ2-1; 8 positions agree with TRBD2. CDR3 length equals 15 residues. The V gene end was trimmed by 6 bases and the J gene end by 2 bases; junction bases not matched to a gene: 6. Germline V gene data show CDR1 as SEHNR and CDR2 as FQNEAQ (reference sequence).